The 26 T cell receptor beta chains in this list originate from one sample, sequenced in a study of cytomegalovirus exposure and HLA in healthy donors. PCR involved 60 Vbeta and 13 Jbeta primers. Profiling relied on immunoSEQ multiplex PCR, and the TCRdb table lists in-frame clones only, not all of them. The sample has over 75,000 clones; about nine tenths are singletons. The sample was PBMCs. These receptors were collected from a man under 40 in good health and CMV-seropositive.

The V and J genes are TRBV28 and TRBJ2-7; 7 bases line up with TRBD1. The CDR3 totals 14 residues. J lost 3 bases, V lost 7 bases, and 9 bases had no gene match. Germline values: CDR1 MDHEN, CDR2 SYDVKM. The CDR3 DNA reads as TGTGCCAGCACCGTCTTGGGACAGAGCTACGAGCAGTACTTC. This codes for CASTVLGQSYEQYF.

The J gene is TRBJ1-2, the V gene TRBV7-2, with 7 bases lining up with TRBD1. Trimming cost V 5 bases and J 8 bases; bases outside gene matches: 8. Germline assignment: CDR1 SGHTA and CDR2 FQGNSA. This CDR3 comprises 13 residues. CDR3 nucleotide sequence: TGTGCCAGCAGCCCATCCGGACAGGTCGGCTACACCTTC. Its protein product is CASSPSGQVGYTF.

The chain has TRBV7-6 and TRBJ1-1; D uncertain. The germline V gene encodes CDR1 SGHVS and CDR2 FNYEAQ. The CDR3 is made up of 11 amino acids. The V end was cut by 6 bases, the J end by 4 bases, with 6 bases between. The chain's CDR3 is CASRPGTEAFF. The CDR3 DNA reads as TGTGCCAGCAGGCCGGGCACTGAAGCTTTCTTT.

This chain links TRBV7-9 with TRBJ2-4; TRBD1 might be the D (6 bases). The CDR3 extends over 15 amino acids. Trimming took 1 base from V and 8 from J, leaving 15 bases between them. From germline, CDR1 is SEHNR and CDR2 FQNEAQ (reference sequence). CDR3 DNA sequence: TGTGCCAGCAGCTTAGAGTGGGCAGGGGTGTACATTCAGTACTTC. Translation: CASSLEWAGVYIQYF. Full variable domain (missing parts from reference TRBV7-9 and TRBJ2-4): DTGVSQNPRHKITKRGQNVTFRCDPISEHNRLYWYRQTLGQGPEFLTYFQNEAQLEKSRLLSDRFSAERPKGSFSTLEIQRTEQGDSAMYLCASSLEWAGVYIQYFGAGTRLSVL.

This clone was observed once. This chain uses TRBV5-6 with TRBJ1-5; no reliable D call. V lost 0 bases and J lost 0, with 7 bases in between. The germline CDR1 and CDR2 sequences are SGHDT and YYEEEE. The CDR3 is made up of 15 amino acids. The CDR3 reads CASSLGPYSNQPQHF. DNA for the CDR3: TGTGCCAGCAGCTTGGGGCCGTATAGCAATCAGCCCCAGCATTTT.

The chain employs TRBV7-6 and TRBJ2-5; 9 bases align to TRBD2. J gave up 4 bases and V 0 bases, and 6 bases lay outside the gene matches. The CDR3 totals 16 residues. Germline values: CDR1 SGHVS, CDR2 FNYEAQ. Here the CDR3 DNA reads TGTGCCAGCAGCTTAGCGATAGCGGGAGTCTCAGAGACCCAGTACTTC. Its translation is CASSLAIAGVSETQYF. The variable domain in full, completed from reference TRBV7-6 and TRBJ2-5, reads GAGVSQSPRYKVTKRGQDVALRCDPISGHVSLYWYRQALGQGPEFLTYFNYEAQQDKSGLPNDRFSAERPEGSISTLTIQRTEQRDSAMYRCASSLAIAGVSETQYFGPGTRLLVL.

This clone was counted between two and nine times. In nucleotides, the CDR3 is TGTGCCAGCTCAGGGGGACAGGGGGGACCTGAAGCTTTCTTT. It translates to CASSGGQGGPEAFF. The chain recombines TRBV18 with TRBJ1-1; 11 bases are a match to TRBD1. Trimming took 5 bases from V and 6 from J; bases not matched to a gene: 5. Germline V lookup: CDR1 KGHSH, CDR2 LQKENI. This CDR3 region has 14 residues.

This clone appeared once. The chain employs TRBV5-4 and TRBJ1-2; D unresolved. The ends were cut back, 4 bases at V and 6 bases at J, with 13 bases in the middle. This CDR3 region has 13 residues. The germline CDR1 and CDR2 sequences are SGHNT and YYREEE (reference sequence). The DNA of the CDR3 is TGTGCCAGCAGCCCGGGAGTCCGGGATGGCTACACCTTC. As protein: CASSPGVRDGYTF.

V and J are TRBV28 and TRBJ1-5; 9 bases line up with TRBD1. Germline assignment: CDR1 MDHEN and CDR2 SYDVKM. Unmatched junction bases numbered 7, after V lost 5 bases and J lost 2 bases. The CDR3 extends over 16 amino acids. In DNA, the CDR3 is TGTGCCAGCAGTACACAGGGGGCCATGGGCAATCAGCCCCAGCATTTT. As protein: CASSTQGAMGNQPQHF.

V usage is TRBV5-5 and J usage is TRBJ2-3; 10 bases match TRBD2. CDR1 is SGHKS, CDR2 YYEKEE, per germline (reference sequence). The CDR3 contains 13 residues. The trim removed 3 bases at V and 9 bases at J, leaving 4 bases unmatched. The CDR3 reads CASSYLAGETQYF. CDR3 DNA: TGTGCCAGCAGCTACCTAGCGGGAGAAACGCAGTATTTT.

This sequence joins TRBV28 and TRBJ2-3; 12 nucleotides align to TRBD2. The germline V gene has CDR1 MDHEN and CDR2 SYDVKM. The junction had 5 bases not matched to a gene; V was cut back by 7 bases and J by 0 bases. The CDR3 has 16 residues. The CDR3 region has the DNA TGTGCCAGCAACATTCTAGCGGGAGGGAGCACAGATACGCAGTATTTT. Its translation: CASNILAGGSTDTQYF.

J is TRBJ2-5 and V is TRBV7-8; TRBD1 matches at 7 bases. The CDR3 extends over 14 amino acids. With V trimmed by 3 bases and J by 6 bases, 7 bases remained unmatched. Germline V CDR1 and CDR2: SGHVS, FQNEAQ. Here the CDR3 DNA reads TGTGCCAGCAGCTTCGGGACAGAACCAAAGACCCAGTACTTC. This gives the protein CASSFGTEPKTQYF.

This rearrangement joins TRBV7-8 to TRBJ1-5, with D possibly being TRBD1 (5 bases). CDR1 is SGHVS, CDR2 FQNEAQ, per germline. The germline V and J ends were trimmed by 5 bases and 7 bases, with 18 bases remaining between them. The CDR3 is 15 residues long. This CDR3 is CASSPEGGGRQPQHF. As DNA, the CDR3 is TGTGCCAGCAGCCCCGAGGGCGGGGGGAGGCAGCCCCAGCATTTT.

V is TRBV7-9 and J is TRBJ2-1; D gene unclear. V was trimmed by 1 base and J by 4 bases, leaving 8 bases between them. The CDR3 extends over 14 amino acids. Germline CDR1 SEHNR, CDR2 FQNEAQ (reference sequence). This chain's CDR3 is CASSLDFQYNEQFF. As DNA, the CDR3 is TGTGCCAGCAGCTTAGATTTCCAATACAATGAGCAGTTCTTC.

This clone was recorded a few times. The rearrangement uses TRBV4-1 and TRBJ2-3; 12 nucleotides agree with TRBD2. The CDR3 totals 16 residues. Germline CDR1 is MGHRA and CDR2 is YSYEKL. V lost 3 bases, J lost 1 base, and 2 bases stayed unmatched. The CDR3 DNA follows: TGCGCCAGCAGCCAGGGGACTAGCGGGCGCACAGATACGCAGTATTTT. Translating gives CASSQGTSGRTDTQYF.

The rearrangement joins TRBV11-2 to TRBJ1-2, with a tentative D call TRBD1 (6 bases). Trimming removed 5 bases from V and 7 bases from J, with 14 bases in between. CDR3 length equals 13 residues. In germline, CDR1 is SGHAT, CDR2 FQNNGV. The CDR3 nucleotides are TGTGCCAGCAGCAAAGACAGGTTTAGTGGCTACACCTTC. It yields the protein CASSKDRFSGYTF.

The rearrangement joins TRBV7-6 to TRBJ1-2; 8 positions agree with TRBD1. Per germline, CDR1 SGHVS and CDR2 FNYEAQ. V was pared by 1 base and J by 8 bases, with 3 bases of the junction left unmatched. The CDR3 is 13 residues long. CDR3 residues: CASSLGQGKGYTF. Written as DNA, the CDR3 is TGTGCCAGCAGCTTAGGACAGGGGAAAGGCTACACCTTC.

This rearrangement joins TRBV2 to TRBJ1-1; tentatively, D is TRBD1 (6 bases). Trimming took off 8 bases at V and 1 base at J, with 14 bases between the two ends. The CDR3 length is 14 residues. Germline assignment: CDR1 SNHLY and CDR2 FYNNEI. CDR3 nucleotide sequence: TGTGCCAGCTACCGGGACACCCAGAACACTGAAGCTTTCTTT. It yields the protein CASYRDTQNTEAFF.

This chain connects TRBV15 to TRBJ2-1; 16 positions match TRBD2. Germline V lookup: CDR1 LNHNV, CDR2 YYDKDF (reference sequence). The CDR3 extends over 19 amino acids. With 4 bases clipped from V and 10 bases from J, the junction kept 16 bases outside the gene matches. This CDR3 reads CATSKLIPGLAGGPGEQFF. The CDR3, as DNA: TGTGCCACCAGCAAGCTAATCCCGGGACTAGCGGGAGGGCCAGGGGAGCAGTTCTTC.

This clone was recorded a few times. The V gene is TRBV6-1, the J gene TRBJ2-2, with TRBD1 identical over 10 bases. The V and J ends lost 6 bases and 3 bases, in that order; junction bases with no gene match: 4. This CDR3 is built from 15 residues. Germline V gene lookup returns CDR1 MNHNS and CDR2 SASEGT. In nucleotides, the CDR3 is TGTGCCAGCAGAAGAGGGACAGGGGACACCGGGGAGCTGTTTTTT. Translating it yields CASRRGTGDTGELFF.

CDR3 in DNA: TGTGCCAGCAGCTCGGACAGGGGTTTGAGCTCTGGGGCCAACGTCCTGACTTTC. Translated: CASSSDRGLSSGANVLTF. The gene calls are TRBV5-4 and TRBJ2-6, with 9 bases aligning to TRBD1. Trimming took 3 bases from V and 0 from J; bases not matched to a gene: 7. CDR1 SGHNT and CDR2 YYREEE come from the germline V gene (reference sequence). CDR3 length: 18 residues.

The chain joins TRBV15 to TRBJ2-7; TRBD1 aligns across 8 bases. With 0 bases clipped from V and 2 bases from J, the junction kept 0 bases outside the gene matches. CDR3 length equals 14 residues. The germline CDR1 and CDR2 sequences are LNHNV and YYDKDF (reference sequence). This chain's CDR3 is CATSRDRGPYEQYF. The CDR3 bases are TGTGCCACCAGCAGAGACAGGGGGCCCTACGAGCAGTACTTC. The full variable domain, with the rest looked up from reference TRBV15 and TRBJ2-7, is DAMVIQNPRYQVTQFGKPVTLSCSQTLNHNVMYWYQQKSSQAPKLLFHYYDKDFNNEADTPDNFQSRRPNTSFCFLDIRSPGLGDTAMYLCATSRDRGPYEQYFGPGTRLTVT.

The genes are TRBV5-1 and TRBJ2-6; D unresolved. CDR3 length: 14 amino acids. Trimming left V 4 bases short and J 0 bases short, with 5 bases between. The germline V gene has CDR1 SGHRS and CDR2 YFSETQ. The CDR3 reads CASSGGSGANVLTF. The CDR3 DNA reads TGCGCCAGCAGCGGCGGCTCTGGGGCCAACGTCCTGACTTTC.

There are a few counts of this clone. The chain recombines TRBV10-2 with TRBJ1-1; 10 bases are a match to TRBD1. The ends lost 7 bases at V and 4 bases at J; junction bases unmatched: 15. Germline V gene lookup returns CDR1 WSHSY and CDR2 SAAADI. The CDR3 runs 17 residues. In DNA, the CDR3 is TGCGCCAGCACCGACAGGGGGCTTTTTCGGAGGGGCACTGAAGCTTTCTTT. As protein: CASTDRGLFRRGTEAFF.

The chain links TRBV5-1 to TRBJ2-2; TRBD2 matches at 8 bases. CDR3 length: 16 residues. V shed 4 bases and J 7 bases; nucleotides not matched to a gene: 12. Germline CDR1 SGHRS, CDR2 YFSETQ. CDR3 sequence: CASSLQGAGVHGELFF. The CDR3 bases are TGCGCCAGCAGCCTCCAGGGAGCGGGAGTTCACGGGGAGCTGTTTTTT.

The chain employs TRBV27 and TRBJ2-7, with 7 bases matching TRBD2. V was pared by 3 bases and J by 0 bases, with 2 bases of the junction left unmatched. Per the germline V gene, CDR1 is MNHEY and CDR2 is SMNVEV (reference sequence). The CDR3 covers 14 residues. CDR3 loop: CASSFRDYSYEQYF. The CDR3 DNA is TGTGCCAGCAGTTTCCGGGACTACTCCTACGAGCAGTACTTC.